This T cell receptor beta chain was captured by sequencing in a study of cytomegalovirus exposure and HLA in healthy donors. PCR involved 60 Vbeta and 13 Jbeta primers. Assay: immunoSEQ multiplex PCR; the TCRdb copy retains only in-frame clones and omits some. The data hold around 170,000 clones, with 65% to 85% observed a single time. Germline V CDR1 and CDR2: MDHEN, SYDVKM. CDR3 length: 18 amino acids. Trimming at V came to 5 bases and at J to 0 bases, leaving 11 bases not matched to a gene. This receptor was identified in a girl between 5 and 17 years old in good health and CMV-seropositive. The sample consisted of PBMCs. This chain links TRBV28 with TRBJ2-1, with 9 bases aligning to TRBD2. CDR3 DNA: TGTGCCAGCAGTCTGTTTCTAGCGGGGTCTAGCTCCTACAATGAGCAGTTCTTC. It is translated as CASSLFLAGSSSYNEQFF.